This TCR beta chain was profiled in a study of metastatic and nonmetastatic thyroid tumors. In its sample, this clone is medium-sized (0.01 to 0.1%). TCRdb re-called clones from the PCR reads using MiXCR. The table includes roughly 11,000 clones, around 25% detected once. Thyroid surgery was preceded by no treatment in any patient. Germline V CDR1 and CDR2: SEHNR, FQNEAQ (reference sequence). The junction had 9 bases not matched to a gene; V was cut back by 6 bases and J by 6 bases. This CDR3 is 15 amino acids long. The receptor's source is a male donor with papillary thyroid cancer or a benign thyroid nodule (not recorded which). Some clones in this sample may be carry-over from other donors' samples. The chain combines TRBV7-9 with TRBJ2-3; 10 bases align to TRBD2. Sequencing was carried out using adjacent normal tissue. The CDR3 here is CASRRLAGGADTQYF. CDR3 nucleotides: TGTGCCAGCAGAAGACTAGCGGGCGGCGCGGATACGCAGTATTTT.